The 23 T cell receptor beta chains listed next were all sequenced from one sample in a study of Graves' ophthalmopathy and Graves' hyperthyroidism. TCR beta CDR3 amplification used RNA transcripts. Amplification began with first-round RT-PCR using HTBI primers, then second-round multiplex PCR was performed. TCRdb reprocessed the multiplex PCR reads with MiXCR, giving one entry per CDR3 protein. The table has almost 750,000 distinct CDR3 sequences, 40% seen once; the top ten hold about 40%. Source material: peripheral blood. Receptors originate from an adult man with Graves' ophthalmopathy.

This clonotype was recorded a few times. The CDR3 nucleotides are TGTGCCAGCAGCTTAGCCCGGGACAGGGCCTTCCTCTCCTACGAGCAGTACTTC. This gives the protein CASSLARDRAFLSYEQYF. The V and J genes are TRBV7-9 and TRBJ2-7; 9 bases line up with TRBD1. This CDR3 spans 18 amino acids. Losses at the gene ends were 0 bases for V and 0 bases for J; bases not matched to a gene: 9. In germline, CDR1 is SEHNR, CDR2 FQNEAQ (reference sequence).

The V and J genes are TRBV7-2 and TRBJ1-3; 7 nucleotides align to TRBD1. CDR1 SGHTA and CDR2 FQGNSA come from the germline V gene. The CDR3 extends over 14 amino acids. Unmatched junction bases numbered 7, after V lost 5 bases and J lost 6 bases. This CDR3 reads CASSPTGTENTIYF. DNA for the CDR3: TGTGCCAGCAGCCCAACAGGGACAGAAAACACCATATATTTT.

The sample holds a few counts of this clonotype. Mismatch with germline at one junction end may stem from a read error. This rearrangement joins TRBV10-2 to TRBJ1-6, with 8 bases identical to TRBD1. This CDR3 spans 16 amino acids. Looked up from germline, CDR1 is WSHSY and CDR2 is SAAADI. This CDR3 reads CASSYLGQGGNSPLHF. The CDR3 nucleotides are TGTGCCAGCAGTTACCTCGGACAGGGTGGGAATTCACCCCTCCACTTT.

The rearrangement joins TRBV11-1 to TRBJ1-5; D possibly corresponds to TRBD1 (5 bases). CDR3 length: 12 amino acids. Trimming removed 11 bases from V and 4 bases from J, with 12 bases in between. The V gene's germline CDR1 is SGHAT and CDR2 FQDESV (reference sequence). The CDR3 DNA follows: TGTGCCTGGAGTGGGGGAAATCAGCCCCAGCATTTT. Protein: CAWSGGNQPQHF.

This clonotype appeared a few times. The chain combines TRBV7-8 with TRBJ2-5; D is perhaps TRBD2 (6 bases). This CDR3 has 15 residues. Trimming removed 1 base from V and 3 bases from J, with 12 bases in between. Germline V gene lookup returns CDR1 SGHVS and CDR2 FQNEAQ. The CDR3 nucleotides are TGTGCCAGCAGCTTAGAGGAGGGCCCAGAAGAGACCCAGTACTTC. Translated: CASSLEEGPEETQYF.

This chain uses TRBV10-2 with TRBJ2-6; D is possibly TRBD1 (6 bases). CDR1 and CDR2 (germline): WSHSY, SAAADI. Between the trimmed V and J ends, which lost 6 bases and 1 base, there was a span of 25 bases. The CDR3 runs 20 residues. The CDR3 loop is CASRVGGSYEQGSGANVLTF. For the CDR3, the DNA is TGCGCCAGCAGGGTGGGCGGTAGCTACGAGCAGGGGTCTGGGGCCAACGTCCTGACTTTC.

In the case of this clonotype: This sequence may be a read error, since a much larger clone differs from it by one base. The genes are TRBV2 and TRBJ2-5; 10 bases are shared with TRBD2. Germline CDR1 SNHLY, CDR2 FYNNEI. V shed 6 bases and J 9 bases; nucleotides not matched to a gene: 13. The CDR3 runs to 15 residues. This chain's CDR3 is CASRILAGWREAQYF. For the CDR3, the DNA is TGTGCCAGCAGAATACTAGCGGGGTGGCGTGAGGCCCAGTACTTC. Full variable domain (missing parts from reference TRBV2 and TRBJ2-5): EPEVTQTPSHQVTQMGQEVILRCVPISNHLYFYWYRQILGQKVEFLVSFYNNEISEKSEIFDDQFSVERPDGSNFTLKIRSTKLEDSAMYFCASRILAGWREAQYFGPGTRLLVL.

The rearrangement joins TRBV10-3 to TRBJ1-3; D may be TRBD1 (5 bases). Trimming pared 10 bases from V and 10 bases from J, leaving 23 bases between. This CDR3 has 14 amino acids. Germline values: CDR1 ENHRY, CDR2 SYGVKD. The CDR3 here is CARSRGDSSGTIYF. The CDR3 DNA is TGTGCCAGGAGTCGAGGGGACTCTAGCGGAACCATATATTTT.

In its sample, this clonotype was seen a few times. This chain links TRBV9 with TRBJ1-6, with TRBD1 as a possible D gene (6 bases). The germline V and J ends were trimmed by 5 bases and 7 bases, with 16 bases remaining between them. Germline CDR1 and CDR2: SGDLS and YYNGEE. There are 15 residues in the CDR3. The CDR3 nucleotides read TGTGCCAGCAGACCCACAGACAGGTCCAATTCACCCCTCCACTTT. This translates into CASRPTDRSNSPLHF.

This clonotype has a handful of counts. The chain recombines TRBV7-2 with TRBJ2-5, with a tentative D call TRBD1 (6 bases). Germline V lookup: CDR1 SGHTA, CDR2 FQGNSA. There are 14 residues in the CDR3. The ends were cut back, 5 bases at V and 1 base at J, with 11 bases in the middle. CDR3 sequence (DNA): TGTGCCAGCAGCCCTACAGGGTTCCAAGAGACCCAGTACTTC. Translated, it gives CASSPTGFQETQYF. Drawing the rest from reference TRBV7-2 and TRBJ2-5, the complete variable domain is GAGVSQSPSNKVTEKGKDVELRCDPISGHTALYWYRQSLGQGLEFLIYFQGNSAPDKSGLPSDRFSAERTGGSVSTLTIQRTQQEDSAVYLCASSPTGFQETQYFGPGTRLLVL.

This clonotype has a handful of counts. The chain is built from TRBV5-1 and TRBJ2-7; tentative D call: TRBD2 (6 bases). CDR1 is SGHRS and CDR2 is YFSETQ in the germline V gene. The CDR3 loop spans 14 amino acids. V was shortened by 4 bases and J by 5 bases, with 16 bases between the two germline ends. CDR3 in DNA: TGCGCCAGCAGCGCGGGACTGGGGAATGACGAGCAGTACTTC. Protein sequence: CASSAGLGNDEQYF.

Turning to this clonotype: One end of the junction is discordant with germline, which a read error may explain. J is TRBJ2-7 and V is TRBV7-9, with D possibly matching TRBD1 (6 bases). From germline, CDR1 is SEHNR and CDR2 FQNEAQ (reference sequence). The CDR3 sequence is 15 residues long. CDR3 nucleotide sequence: TGCGCCAGCAGCCAAGATCGTCTCAGGGGTTACGAGCAGTACTTC. Translating it yields CASSQDRLRGYEQYF. Combining the CDR3 with reference TRBV7-9 and TRBJ2-7 gives the whole variable domain DTGVSQNPRHKITKRGQNVTFRCDPISEHNRLYWYRQTLGQGPEFLTYFQNEAQLEKSRLLSDRFSAERPKGSFSTLEIQRTEQGDSAMYLCASSQDRLRGYEQYFGPGTRLTVT.

Only one count was recorded for this clonotype. The rearrangement uses TRBV2 and TRBJ2-6; 9 bases map to TRBD1. Per the germline V gene, CDR1 is SNHLY and CDR2 is FYNNEI. Losses at the gene ends were 6 bases for V and 4 bases for J; bases not matched to a gene: 4. The length of the CDR3 is 15 residues. DNA for the CDR3: TGTGCCAGCAGCCACAGGGGGCGGGGGGCCAACGTCCTGACTTTC. Translated: CASSHRGRGANVLTF.

Turning to this clonotype: A read error may be the cause here, since a much bigger clone is one base away. V gene TRBV29-1 combines with J gene TRBJ1-2, with D maybe TRBD1 (5 bases). This CDR3 contains 13 residues. The germline V gene encodes CDR1 SQVTM and CDR2 ANQGSEA. Deletions cut 6 bases from V and 8 bases from J, with 19 bases between. CDR3: CSVRGQWSDGYTF. The CDR3, as DNA: TGCAGCGTGAGGGGCCAGTGGAGCGACGGCTACACCTTC.

This clonotype was seen many times. The chain carries TRBV29-1 and TRBJ1-2; the D is unclear. The length of the CDR3 is 13 residues. With 3 bases removed from V and 4 bases from J, the gap between germline ends came to 12 bases. CDR1 and CDR2 (germline): SQVTM, ANQGSEA. In nucleotides, the CDR3 is TGCAGCGTTGACACTTCGTCTGTCTATGGCTACACCTTC. This codes for CSVDTSSVYGYTF.

This rearrangement joins TRBV2 to TRBJ1-4; perhaps TRBD1 as D (6 bases). The CDR3 runs to 13 residues. The V and J ends lost 5 bases and 8 bases respectively, with 12 bases between them. Germline V gene data show CDR1 as SNHLY and CDR2 as FYNNEI. The CDR3 DNA reads TGTGCCAGCAGTTGGCAGGGACAAGAAAAACTGTTTTTT. It translates to CASSWQGQEKLFF.

This clonotype has at least ten counts. This sequence joins TRBV24-1 and TRBJ1-1; possible D gene TRBD1, 5 bases. The CDR3 contains 13 residues. Deletions cut 4 bases from V and 5 bases from J, with 10 bases between. CDR1 is KGHDR, CDR2 SFDVKD, per germline. For the CDR3, the DNA is TGTGCCACCAGTGACGGAGGGGAGACTGAAGCTTTCTTT. Translating gives CATSDGGETEAFF.

The chain employs TRBV25-1 and TRBJ2-3, with D unresolved. The CDR3 runs 14 residues. The germline gives CDR1 MGHDK, CDR2 SYGVNS. V gave up 2 bases and J gave up 2 bases, with 8 bases separating them. CDR3 in amino acids: CASSEDGFTDTQYF. For the CDR3, the DNA is TGTGCCAGCAGTGAAGACGGATTCACAGATACGCAGTATTTT.

This chain links TRBV7-9 with TRBJ1-2; D is uncertain. Germline lookup yields CDR1 SEHNR and CDR2 FQNEAQ (reference sequence). CDR3 length: 15 amino acids. V was cut by 4 bases and J by 0 bases, with 12 bases left in between. The CDR3 region is CASSSRSSPNYGYTF. CDR3 nucleotides: TGTGCCAGCAGCTCCCGGAGTTCCCCTAACTATGGCTACACCTTC.

This sequence joins TRBV10-3 and TRBJ2-2; D is possibly TRBD1 (5 bases). Trimming took 2 bases from V and 7 from J, leaving 8 bases between them. Germline V CDR1 and CDR2: ENHRY, SYGVKD. The CDR3 is made up of 13 amino acids. CDR3 region: CAISEGADGELFF. The CDR3 bases are TGTGCCATCAGTGAGGGGGCTGACGGGGAGCTGTTTTTT.

In regard to this clonotype: A much larger clonotype is one base distant, so this may be a read error. The chain uses TRBV20-1 and TRBJ1-2; D remains ambiguous. Germline loops: CDR1 DFQATT, CDR2 SNEGSKA (reference sequence). The length of the CDR3 is 12 residues. Trimming removed 6 bases at V and 10 bases at J, with 18 bases between. The CDR3 spells CSAVGDSSTYTF. The CDR3 region has the DNA TGCAGTGCCGTAGGTGACTCTTCAACCTACACCTTC.

This clonotype was detected only a few times. The rearrangement uses TRBV7-9 and TRBJ2-5, with TRBD1 matching 7 bases. V lost 5 bases to trimming and J lost 5 bases; unmatched junction nucleotides: 2. Germline V gene sequence: CDR1 SEHNR, CDR2 FQNEAQ (reference sequence). CDR3 length: 12 residues. CDR3 in amino acids: CASSDRAETQYF. CDR3 DNA: TGTGCCAGCAGCGACAGGGCTGAGACCCAGTACTTC.

A word on this clonotype: A read error is likely, as this CDR3 ends without the conserved phenylalanine or tryptophan. The chain uses TRBV5-1 and TRBJ1-1, with TRBD1 matching over 12 bases. The CDR3 is 13 amino acids. Germline CDR1 and CDR2: SGHRS and YFSETQ. The chain's CDR3 is CASRDRGLTEAFL. CDR3 DNA: TGTGCCAGCAGGGACAGGGGGCTAACTGAAGCTTTCCTT.